The 29 T cell receptor beta chains given below trace back to one sample, sequenced in a study of shared clonotypes between healthy human individuals. Clones were read by immunoSEQ multiplex PCR, and TCRdb kept only the in-frame ones, dropping some. The data contain about 2.3 million clones, more than 85% of them singletons. Sequencing used naive CD4+ T cells from PBMCs. The subset is: CD45RA+ positively selected. The receptors originated from a man between 18 and 35 years old in good health. Some clones in this sample may be carry-over from other donors' samples.

The genes are TRBV29-1 and TRBJ1-3; a possible D gene is TRBD1 (5 bases). CDR3 length: 15 residues. The germline CDR1 and CDR2 sequences are SQVTM and ANQGSEA. Trimming removed 4 bases at V and 1 base at J, with 14 bases between. CDR3: CSVGWSGQSGNTIYF. The DNA of the CDR3 is TGCAGCGTTGGGTGGTCAGGGCAATCTGGAAACACCATATATTTT.

The rearrangement links TRBV5-1 to TRBJ1-2, with 7 nucleotides matching TRBD1. CDR3 length equals 14 residues. The J segment lost 8 bases and the V segment lost 0 bases, leaving 7 bases of the junction unmatched. Germline-derived CDR1 and CDR2 are SGHRS and YFSETQ. The CDR3 DNA reads as TGCGCCAGCAGCTTGGTTGGGACAGAGGTCGGCTACACCTTC. This translates into CASSLVGTEVGYTF.

The chain is built from TRBV19 and TRBJ1-1; D perhaps matches TRBD1 (6 bases). The germline V gene has CDR1 LNHDA and CDR2 SQIVND (reference sequence). V was pared by 5 bases and J by 1 base, with 14 bases between. The CDR3 is 15 residues long. The CDR3 protein is CASSRGGTPNTEAFF. DNA of the CDR3: TGTGCCAGTAGTCGCGGGGGCACTCCGAACACTGAAGCTTTCTTT.

The chain links TRBV13 to TRBJ2-1; no clear D gene. Germline V gene sequence: CDR1 PRHDT, CDR2 FYEKMQ (reference sequence). Trimming took 0 bases from V and 6 from J, leaving 18 bases between them. The CDR3 has 17 amino acids. The CDR3 region is CASSLGGWAQGPNEQFF. The DNA of the CDR3 is TGTGCCAGCAGCTTAGGAGGGTGGGCACAAGGGCCCAATGAGCAGTTCTTC.

Comment on this clone: Other DNA sequences in this sample translate to the same CDR3. V usage is TRBV7-9 and J usage is TRBJ2-5; 10 bases line up with TRBD1. This CDR3 contains 14 residues. Losses at the gene ends were 3 bases for V and 5 bases for J; bases not matched to a gene: 3. Germline CDR1 SEHNR, CDR2 FQNEAQ (reference sequence). The CDR3 loop is CASSLGQGLETQYF. The CDR3 bases are TGTGCCAGCAGCTTGGGACAGGGGCTGGAGACCCAGTACTTC.

The chain joins TRBV5-1 to TRBJ2-1, with 10 nucleotides matching TRBD2. Per germline, CDR1 SGHRS and CDR2 YFSETQ. V lost 5 bases to trimming and J lost 8 bases; unmatched junction nucleotides: 13. The CDR3 consists of 16 residues. The CDR3 coding sequence is TGCGCCAGCAGTCTTGATTATTCTAGCGGGAGAGATGAGCAGTTCTTC. It yields the protein CASSLDYSSGRDEQFF.

The gene calls are TRBV13 and TRBJ2-7; 12 bases match TRBD2. Trimming at V came to 5 bases and at J to 5 bases, leaving 7 bases not matched to a gene. The germline CDR1 and CDR2 sequences are PRHDT and FYEKMQ (reference sequence). This CDR3 contains 15 residues. The CDR3 spells CASSRRLAGVDEQYF. The CDR3 DNA is TGTGCCAGCAGCAGACGACTAGCGGGAGTGGACGAGCAGTACTTC.

V gene TRBV7-9 combines with J gene TRBJ2-2, with unresolved D. Per the germline V gene, CDR1 is SEHNR and CDR2 is FQNEAQ (reference sequence). V lost 5 bases and J lost 1, with 11 bases in between. The CDR3 is 15 residues long. The CDR3 loop reads CASSPSRMNTGELFF. CDR3 DNA: TGTGCCAGCAGCCCAAGCAGGATGAACACCGGGGAGCTGTTTTTT.

J is TRBJ2-7 and V is TRBV5-1; maybe TRBD2 (6 bases). Looked up from germline, CDR1 is SGHRS and CDR2 is YFSETQ. V was pared by 4 bases and J by 3 bases, with 20 bases between. The CDR3 has 16 residues. Written as DNA, the CDR3 is TGCGCCAGCAGCCTGGGACTTGGGACCCAGGTCTACGAGCAGTACTTC. This gives the protein CASSLGLGTQVYEQYF.

The chain links TRBV29-1 to TRBJ2-1, with D tentatively TRBD2 (5 bases). Germline loops: CDR1 SQVTM, CDR2 ANQGSEA. V lost 2 bases to trimming and J lost 0 bases, with 11 bases between them. The CDR3 extends over 15 amino acids. DNA of the CDR3: TGCAGCGTTGAATCCAGCGGACGCTCCTACAATGAGCAGTTCTTC. It encodes CSVESSGRSYNEQFF.

Regarding this clone: Other DNA sequences within the sample encode an identical CDR3. This chain joins TRBV11-2 and TRBJ1-2; D perhaps matches TRBD1 (5 bases). V was clipped by 1 base and J by 1 base, with 7 bases between them. Per germline, CDR1 SGHAT and CDR2 FQNNGV. The CDR3 is 14 residues long. CDR3 DNA sequence: TGTGCCAGCAGCTTAGCGGGGGTTAACTATGGCTACACCTTC. Translation gives CASSLAGVNYGYTF.

The rearrangement uses TRBV28 and TRBJ1-1; no clear D gene. V was cut by 5 bases and J by 5 bases, with 21 bases left in between. The CDR3 runs 16 residues. Germline CDR1 reads MDHEN; CDR2 reads SYDVKM. CDR3 sequence reads: CASSPQVPISGTEAFF. In DNA form, the CDR3 reads TGTGCCAGCAGTCCACAAGTTCCCATCTCTGGGACTGAAGCTTTCTTT.

The J gene is TRBJ1-2, the V gene TRBV18, with 8 bases fitting TRBD1. Germline CDR1 is KGHSH and CDR2 is LQKENI. J was trimmed by 8 bases and V by 3 bases; bases with no gene match: 5. The CDR3 totals 13 residues. The CDR3 loop reads CASSPSRTGGYTF. In DNA, the CDR3 is TGTGCCAGCTCACCTTCGAGGACAGGGGGCTACACCTTC.

The CDR3 DNA follows: TGTGCCATCAGTGACCCTGGACAGGGGTATCAGCCCCAGCATTTT. Its translation is CAISDPGQGYQPQHF. The gene calls are TRBV10-3 and TRBJ1-5; 9 nucleotides align to TRBD1. V lost 3 bases, J lost 5 bases, and 5 bases stayed unmatched. The CDR3 sequence is 15 residues long. Germline-derived CDR1 and CDR2 are ENHRY and SYGVKD.

This chain links TRBV5-1 with TRBJ2-3; D remains ambiguous. V was trimmed by 0 bases and J by 6 bases, leaving 11 bases between them. This CDR3 has 14 residues. From germline, CDR1 is SGHRS and CDR2 YFSETQ. The CDR3 nucleotides read TGCGCCAGCAGCTTGGAACCGCTTGGGGATACGCAGTATTTT. Translation gives CASSLEPLGDTQYF.

For this clone: Other DNA sequences of this sample code for an identical CDR3. The CDR3, as DNA: TGCGCCAGCAGCTTGGAGGCGCCGAACACTGAAGCTTTCTTT. Translating gives CASSLEAPNTEAFF. The chain uses TRBV5-1 and TRBJ1-1; D unresolved. CDR3 length equals 14 residues. Trimming stripped 0 bases from V and 1 base from J, with 7 bases between. The germline V gene encodes CDR1 SGHRS and CDR2 YFSETQ.

J is TRBJ2-7 and V is TRBV28; D ambiguous. CDR1 and CDR2 from the germline V gene are MDHEN and SYDVKM. V was cut by 6 bases and J by 4 bases, with 16 bases left in between. The CDR3 runs 14 residues. This CDR3 is CASRAVGIYYEQYF. Written as DNA, the CDR3 is TGTGCCAGCAGGGCCGTAGGGATTTATTACGAGCAGTACTTC.

The chain links TRBV27 to TRBJ2-7; D might be TRBD1 (6 bases). This CDR3 is built from 13 residues. Trimming stripped 2 bases from V and 4 bases from J, with 9 bases between. Looked up from germline, CDR1 is MNHEY and CDR2 is SMNVEV (reference sequence). CDR3 bases: TGTGCCAGCAGTTTAGCAGGGGATTACGAGCAGTACTTC. Amino acid sequence: CASSLAGDYEQYF.

The J gene is TRBJ2-7, the V gene TRBV5-4, with D perhaps TRBD1 or TRBD2 (6 bases each). The CDR3 consists of 16 residues. Germline CDR1 is SGHNT and CDR2 is YYREEE (reference sequence). V was trimmed by 4 bases and J by 6 bases, leaving 23 bases between them. CDR3 amino acids: CASSRDLAPRGGEQYF. The CDR3 DNA is TGTGCCAGCAGCCGGGACCTAGCGCCCAGGGGTGGCGAGCAGTACTTC. Together with reference TRBV5-4 and TRBJ2-7, the CDR3 gives the full variable domain: ETGVTQSPTHLIKTRGQQVTLRCSSQSGHNTVSWYQQALGQGPQFIFQYYREEENGRGNFPPRFSGLQFPNYSSELNVNALELDDSALYLCASSRDLAPRGGEQYFGPGTRLTVT.

J is TRBJ2-5 and V is TRBV5-1, with TRBD1 matching over 7 bases. The V segment lost 4 bases and the J segment 1 base; nucleotides outside the gene matches: 7. CDR1 is SGHRS, CDR2 YFSETQ, per germline. The CDR3 covers 15 residues. CDR3 protein: CASSRRGPPQETQYF. The CDR3 bases are TGCGCCAGCAGCCGTAGGGGGCCGCCCCAAGAGACCCAGTACTTC.

The chain has TRBV6-5 and TRBJ2-7, with 7 bases lining up with TRBD1. Germline V gene lookup returns CDR1 MNHEY and CDR2 SVGAGI. Unmatched junction bases numbered 11, after V lost 10 bases and J lost 2 bases. The CDR3 loop spans 14 amino acids. CDR3 bases: TGTGCCACCACCCGGGACAGTGCCACCTACGAGCAGTACTTC. This gives the protein CATTRDSATYEQYF.

The rearrangement links TRBV11-2 to TRBJ2-3, with 14 bases fitting TRBD2. The V gene end was trimmed by 5 bases and the J gene end by 6 bases; junction bases not matched to a gene: 7. Germline V gene sequence: CDR1 SGHAT, CDR2 FQNNGV. There are 16 residues in the CDR3. The CDR3 loop is CASSPLRLAGGDTQYF. CDR3 in DNA: TGTGCCAGCAGCCCCCTTCGACTAGCGGGGGGGGATACGCAGTATTTT.

A remark on this clone: The limits of the CDR3 on the DNA are not certain, so only TCRdb's listed CDR3 is given. The CDR3 here is CASTSGQGGYNEQFF. The chain links TRBV19 to TRBJ2-1; no DNA check was done on the table's D call, TRBD1. Germline CDR1 reads LNHDA; CDR2 reads SQIVND (reference sequence). The CDR3 spans 15 amino acids, including both terminal residues.

To note about this clone: Other nucleotide sequences in the sample specify the same CDR3. The chain has TRBV14 and TRBJ1-1; 9 nucleotides line up with TRBD1. CDR1 is SGHDN and CDR2 is FVKESK in the germline V gene. V lost 4 bases to trimming and J lost 5 bases; unmatched junction nucleotides: 8. The CDR3 covers 15 residues. The CDR3 loop is CASSPTTGGRTEAFF. The CDR3 DNA sequence: TGTGCCAGCAGCCCTACTACAGGGGGCAGAACTGAAGCTTTCTTT.

The rearrangement joins TRBV2 to TRBJ2-5, with no clear D. Trimming removed 3 bases at V and 0 bases at J, with 8 bases between. Germline V lookup: CDR1 SNHLY, CDR2 FYNNEI. The CDR3 spans 14 residues. The CDR3 DNA reads TGTGCCAGCAGTGACTCGAACTACCAAGAGACCCAGTACTTC. The encoded protein is CASSDSNYQETQYF.

The CDR3 region is CSVQGPSYEQYF. As DNA, the CDR3 is TGCAGCGTACAGGGCCCCTCCTACGAGCAGTACTTC. V and J are TRBV29-1 and TRBJ2-7; D may be TRBD1 (6 bases). Germline V CDR1 and CDR2: SQVTM, ANQGSEA. V was clipped by 6 bases and J by 0 bases, with 9 bases between them. The CDR3 length is 12 residues.

This rearrangement joins TRBV21-1 to TRBJ2-3; the DNA was not compared with TRBD1, the D call given in the table. TRBV21-1 is assigned pseudogene status. The CDR3 sequence is 18 residues long. This CDR3 is CARTIRQGITIGTDTQYF. The DNA for the CDR3 is TGTGCCAGGACGATTCGACAGGGGATAACTATCGGTACAGATACGCAGTATTTT.

The chain links TRBV6-1 to TRBJ2-1; TRBD2 matches at 11 bases. V was pared by 3 bases and J by 2 bases, with 6 bases of the junction left unmatched. In germline, CDR1 is MNHNS, CDR2 SASEGT. The CDR3 loop spans 17 amino acids. The chain's CDR3 is CASSETTSGITYNEQFF. CDR3 DNA: TGTGCCAGCAGTGAGACGACTAGCGGGATAACCTACAATGAGCAGTTCTTC.

The J gene is TRBJ2-7, the V gene TRBV6-1; TRBD2 matches at 13 bases. Per the germline V gene, CDR1 is MNHNS and CDR2 is SASEGT. V lost 1 base, J lost 3 bases, and 3 bases stayed unmatched. The CDR3 has 16 amino acids. CDR3 sequence reads: CASSEVRTSGSYEQYF. The CDR3 coding sequence is TGTGCCAGCAGTGAAGTTAGGACTAGCGGGAGCTACGAGCAGTACTTC.